A single TCR beta chain is shown here with its context. These data are taken from a study of blood T cell repertoires in COVID-19. On the study more broadly: In each case, the material was cDNA or gDNA derived from T cells, B-cell-depleted T cells, or PBMCs.

Study processing details: By means of reference gene primer amplification, nucleated cell counts were estimated. Assay: immunoSEQ multiplex PCR; the TCRdb copy retains only in-frame clones and omits some. V, J and clone size are those of that table, while D and trimming were read from the DNA. Found here are 150,000 to 180,000 clones, around 84% of them singletons; the top ten hold roughly 1.7%. The V gene end was trimmed by 5 bases and the J gene end by 3 bases; junction bases not matched to a gene: 4. The CDR3 covers 13 residues. The germline V gene encodes CDR1 MNHEY and CDR2 SVGAGI. This TCR was recovered from a man at least 80 years old with acute or convalescent COVID-19. Sequencing used peripheral blood. The V call is TRBV6-5, the J call TRBJ2-7; TRBD1 matches at 7 bases. The CDR3 DNA is TGTGCCAGCAGTATCGGGACAGTCTACGAGCAGTACTTC. This encodes CASSIGTVYEQYF.